The 19 T cell receptor beta chains below all came from one sample that was sequenced in a study of blood T cell repertoires in COVID-19. The method was immunoSEQ multiplex PCR; TCRdb's version includes in-frame clones alone and lacks a portion of them. This table has 60,000 to 75,000 clones, approximately 86% appearing once. The sample consisted of peripheral blood. These receptors originate from a woman aged 55-75 years with acute or convalescent COVID-19.

CDR3 in DNA: TGTGCCAGCAGCCCCCAGGGACTTTCCTACGAGCAGTACTTC. Protein: CASSPQGLSYEQYF. The gene calls are TRBV7-2 and TRBJ2-7; weak D call: TRBD2 (6 bases). CDR3 length: 14 residues. Trimming stripped 5 bases from V and 1 base from J, with 12 bases between. In germline, CDR1 is SGHTA, CDR2 FQGNSA.

This clone was seen a single time. The genes are TRBV24-1 and TRBJ2-3, with a weak D call TRBD1 (7 bases). Trimming pared 6 bases from V and 15 bases from J, leaving 24 bases between. The CDR3 loop spans 14 amino acids. The germline V gene encodes CDR1 KGHDR and CDR2 SFDVKD. The CDR3 DNA reads as TGTGCCACCAGTACCACAACTCGGACAGGAGGGCAATATTTT. Encoded protein: CATSTTTRTGGQYF.

The chain has TRBV24-1 and TRBJ2-2; D remains unclear. V gave up 4 bases and J gave up 7 bases, with 6 bases separating them. This CDR3 is built from 12 residues. Looked up from germline, CDR1 is KGHDR and CDR2 is SFDVKD. The CDR3 DNA reads as TGTGCCACCAGTGAGTCTTTCGGGGAGCTGTTTTTT. The encoded protein is CATSESFGELFF.

The chain employs TRBV4-1 and TRBJ1-3; D may be TRBD1 (5 bases). The germline V and J ends were trimmed by 3 bases and 0 bases, with 9 bases remaining between them. The CDR3 is 15 amino acids. Germline values: CDR1 MGHRA, CDR2 YSYEKL. CDR3 sequence (DNA): TGCGCCAGCAGCCAGGGGCCCCGCTCTGGAAACACCATATATTTT. This translates into CASSQGPRSGNTIYF.

The chain is built from TRBV10-3 and TRBJ1-2; D possibly corresponds to TRBD1 (6 bases). V gave up 1 base and J gave up 4 bases, with 10 bases separating them. CDR1 ENHRY and CDR2 SYGVKD come from the germline V gene. This CDR3 has 14 residues. CDR3 region: CAISEWTATYGYTF. The CDR3 bases are TGTGCCATCAGTGAGTGGACAGCTACCTATGGCTACACCTTC.

V is TRBV30 and J is TRBJ1-4, with D uncertain. The germline V gene has CDR1 GTSNPN and CDR2 SVGIG (reference sequence). The ends were cut back, 4 bases at V and 0 bases at J, with 12 bases in the middle. CDR3 length: 15 amino acids. CDR3 residues: CAWTRDLATNEKLFF. The CDR3, as DNA: TGTGCCTGGACCCGGGATCTCGCAACTAATGAAAAACTGTTTTTT.

This chain links TRBV18 with TRBJ1-2; 9 positions match TRBD1. CDR1 is KGHSH and CDR2 is LQKENI in the germline V gene. V was pared by 0 bases and J by 7 bases, with 9 bases of the junction left unmatched. The CDR3 consists of 16 residues. The CDR3 region is CASSPPVQGARGGYTF. The CDR3 DNA follows: TGTGCCAGCTCACCACCAGTACAGGGGGCCCGGGGTGGCTACACCTTC.

The CDR3 here is CASSRDRGEADTQYF. In DNA form, the CDR3 reads TGTGCCAGCAGCCGGGACAGGGGTGAGGCAGATACGCAGTATTTT. This chain links TRBV2 with TRBJ2-3; 10 bases align to TRBD1. Germline CDR1 and CDR2: SNHLY and FYNNEI. The length of the CDR3 is 15 residues. The trim removed 6 bases at V and 4 bases at J, leaving 7 bases unmatched.

The chain couples TRBV3-1 (or the pseudogene TRBV3-2) to TRBJ1-4, with unresolved D. Trimming left V 2 bases short and J 7 bases short, with 17 bases between. The V gene's germline CDR1 is LGHDT and CDR2 YNNKEL (reference sequence). The CDR3 is 16 residues long. As DNA, the CDR3 is TGTGCCAGCAGCCAACGGACCGGAGAGGCGGGTGAAAAACTGTTTTTT. Its protein product is CASSQRTGEAGEKLFF.

This chain joins TRBV10-3 and TRBJ2-1; 8 bases fit TRBD2. J was trimmed by 5 bases and V by 10 bases; bases with no gene match: 7. The CDR3 sequence is 13 residues long. Germline assignment: CDR1 ENHRY and CDR2 SYGVKD. In DNA form, the CDR3 reads TGTGCCACCGGACTAGCAGTAGACAATGAGCAGTTCTTC. This translates into CATGLAVDNEQFF.

DNA for the CDR3: TGTGCCAGCAGGCGCCCAGGGGGCGAAAACATTCAGTACTTC. Translation gives CASRRPGGENIQYF. The chain has TRBV6-6 and TRBJ2-4, with 8 bases that match TRBD1. From germline, CDR1 is MNHNY and CDR2 SVGAGI (reference sequence). The V segment lost 6 bases and the J segment 5 bases; nucleotides outside the gene matches: 6. The length of the CDR3 is 14 residues.

This chain joins TRBV19 and TRBJ1-2; D might be TRBD1 (6 bases). CDR1 and CDR2 (germline): LNHDA, SQIVND (reference sequence). This CDR3 is built from 12 residues. V was clipped by 5 bases and J by 7 bases, with 11 bases between them. The CDR3 here is CASSPRGGGYTF. The CDR3, as DNA: TGTGCCAGTAGTCCCCGAGGGGGTGGCTACACCTTC.

The genes are TRBV7-2 and TRBJ2-1; TRBD1 might be the D (6 bases). Germline lookup yields CDR1 SGHTA and CDR2 FQGNSA. CDR3 size: 14 residues. V was pared by 5 bases and J by 3 bases, with 11 bases between. CDR3 sequence (DNA): TGTGCCAGCAGCCTCCGGGACAACTACAATGAGCAGTTCTTC. Residues: CASSLRDNYNEQFF.

The chain has TRBV6-5 and TRBJ1-3; D gene ambiguous. This CDR3 has 13 residues. The germline V and J ends were trimmed by 6 bases and 0 bases, with 6 bases remaining between them. CDR1 and CDR2 (germline): MNHEY, SVGAGI. The CDR3 region is CASSLSSGNTIYF. Written as DNA, the CDR3 is TGTGCCAGCAGCCTGAGCTCTGGAAACACCATATATTTT.

The rearrangement joins TRBV4-2 to TRBJ1-2, with TRBD1 identical over 8 bases. Per germline, CDR1 LGHNA and CDR2 YNFKEQ. This CDR3 comprises 16 residues. Trimming removed 0 bases from V and 3 bases from J; junction bases left unmatched: 6. The DNA of the CDR3 is TGTGCCAGCAGCCAAGATGCCAGGGGGCTCGACTATGGCTACACCTTC. Translating it yields CASSQDARGLDYGYTF.

The genes are TRBV7-3 and TRBJ2-2, with D perhaps TRBD2 (5 bases). Germline CDR1 and CDR2: SGHTA and FQGTGA. The CDR3 length is 16 residues. V shed 5 bases and J shed 1 base, with 14 bases lying between them. The CDR3 sequence: CASSPRGRVNTGELFF. The CDR3 coding sequence is TGTGCCAGCAGCCCACGGGGTAGGGTGAACACCGGGGAGCTGTTTTTT.

This clone came up a few times. V is TRBV20-1 and J is TRBJ1-5; D gene uncertain. Trimming took off 3 bases at V and 3 bases at J, with 15 bases between the two ends. Germline V gene data show CDR1 as DFQATT and CDR2 as SNEGSKA (reference sequence). CDR3 length: 15 amino acids. As DNA, the CDR3 is TGCAGTGCTAGTAGGGAGAGGAATTACAATCAGCCCCAGCATTTT. Protein product: CSASRERNYNQPQHF.

This clone was seen a few times. CDR3 in amino acids: CASSQDERTEAFF. The CDR3 nucleotides are TGTGCCAGCAGCCAAGATGAGAGGACTGAAGCTTTCTTT. This chain connects TRBV14 to TRBJ1-1; D is ambiguous. Between the trimmed V and J ends, which lost 0 bases and 5 bases, there was a span of 7 bases. CDR1 is SGHDN and CDR2 is FVKESK in the germline V gene. This CDR3 has 13 residues.

V is TRBV15 and J is TRBJ1-2; the D gene is possibly TRBD1 (5 bases). Trimming left V 0 bases short and J 0 bases short, with 20 bases between. The CDR3 is 19 residues long. CDR1 and CDR2 from the germline V gene are LNHNV and YYDKDF (reference sequence). CDR3 nucleotide sequence: TGTGCCACCAGCAGAGATCTCCTACAGGAAGAAGAGGCTAACTATGGCTACACCTTC. It yields the protein CATSRDLLQEEEANYGYTF. Variable domain in full (rest from reference TRBV15 and TRBJ1-2): DAMVIQNPRYQVTQFGKPVTLSCSQTLNHNVMYWYQQKSSQAPKLLFHYYDKDFNNEADTPDNFQSRRPNTSFCFLDIRSPGLGDTAMYLCATSRDLLQEEEANYGYTFGSGTRLTVV.